This T cell receptor beta chain was sequenced during a study of blood T cells in healthy people across ages. Germline-derived CDR1 and CDR2 are WSHSY and SAAADI. The CDR3 contains 14 residues. V was pared by 6 bases and J by 5 bases, with 16 bases between. It was with a sample-barcoded 5' primer and a J-beta primer mix that a second PCR of roughly 7 to 11 cycles was run. TCRdb itself ran the 5' RACE reads through MiXCR, one entry per CDR3 protein. The sample lists about 1.4 million distinct CDR3 sequences, 59% occurring once. This TCR was recovered from a man aged 18 to 30 in good health. The genes are TRBV10-2 and TRBJ1-2; no clear D. The material sequenced was blood. This CDR3 is CASSPSGVKYGYTF. In DNA, the CDR3 is TGCGCCAGCAGCCCATCCGGGGTGAAGTATGGCTACACCTTC.